The 27 T cell receptor beta chains listed next were all sequenced from one sample in a study of memory CD4+ T cells and cytomegalovirus serostatus. Single viable CD3+CD4+CD8-CD45RO+ cells were sorted as the memory CD4+ T cells. Generated by immunoSEQ multiplex PCR, the TCRdb table keeps only in-frame clones and is missing some. The table has under 50,000 clones, around four fifths seen once. The sample was memory CD4+ T cells from blood. The receptors derive from an adult in good health and CMV-seropositive.

The gene calls are TRBV5-1 and TRBJ2-7, with 10 bases fitting TRBD1. Trimming cost V 2 bases and J 4 bases; bases outside gene matches: 15. The CDR3 runs 18 residues. The germline V gene encodes CDR1 SGHRS and CDR2 YFSETQ. CDR3 sequence reads: CASSFSETGGAVLYEQYF. The CDR3 DNA sequence: TGCGCCAGCAGCTTTTCGGAGACAGGGGGCGCAGTCTTATACGAGCAGTACTTC.

This clone was counted only a few times. The sample carries other DNA sequences with the same CDR3. CDR3 protein: CASSLDRGNSPLHF. The CDR3 region has the DNA TGTGCCAGCAGCCTCGACAGGGGGAATTCACCCCTCCACTTT. This chain links TRBV7-2 with TRBJ1-6, with 9 bases matching TRBD1. CDR1 and CDR2 (germline): SGHTA, FQGNSA. V lost 5 bases, J lost 7 bases, and 3 bases stayed unmatched. The CDR3 sequence is 14 residues long. The full variable domain, completed using reference TRBV7-2 and TRBJ1-6, is GAGVSQSPSNKVTEKGKDVELRCDPISGHTALYWYRQSLGQGLEFLIYFQGNSAPDKSGLPSDRFSAERTGGSVSTLTIQRTQQEDSAVYLCASSLDRGNSPLHFGNGTRLTVT.

The sample holds a few counts of this clone. V gene TRBV10-1 combines with J gene TRBJ2-2; TRBD1 might be the D (6 bases). Between the trimmed V and J ends, which lost 6 bases and 7 bases, there was a span of 9 bases. Per the germline V gene, CDR1 is WNHNN and CDR2 is SYGVQD (reference sequence). The CDR3 covers 12 residues. CDR3 sequence reads: CASRTGSGELFF. CDR3 DNA sequence: TGCGCCAGCAGGACAGGTAGCGGGGAGCTGTTTTTT.

This chain uses TRBV10-3 with TRBJ1-1; 7 bases align to TRBD1. Germline CDR1 is ENHRY and CDR2 is SYGVKD. The ends lost 2 bases at V and 11 bases at J; junction bases unmatched: 8. This CDR3 contains 13 residues. CDR3 region: CAISERQGVTAFF. Here the CDR3 DNA reads TGTGCCATCAGTGAGAGACAGGGCGTTACCGCTTTCTTT.

The rearrangement links TRBV29-1 to TRBJ2-7; TRBD1 agrees at 11 bases. Germline CDR1 is SQVTM and CDR2 is ANQGSEA. This CDR3 comprises 17 residues. V lost 8 bases and J lost 5; bases outside the gene matches: 20. The CDR3 coding sequence is TGCAGCCCCGTGTGGTTGACGGGGGACAGGGGGTCCAACGAGCAGTACTTC. This gives the protein CSPVWLTGDRGSNEQYF.

In its sample, this clone was seen once. The chain recombines TRBV28 with TRBJ1-5, with D perhaps TRBD1 (5 bases). CDR1 MDHEN and CDR2 SYDVKM come from the germline V gene. Trimming stripped 3 bases from V and 0 bases from J, with 15 bases between. There are 17 residues in the CDR3. CDR3 nucleotide sequence: TGTGCCAGCAGTTTCGTTGACAGCCTTTATAGCAATCAGCCCCAGCATTTT. The encoded protein is CASSFVDSLYSNQPQHF.

This rearrangement joins TRBV10-2 to TRBJ1-3, with 7 positions matching TRBD1. With V trimmed by 1 base and J by 0 bases, 3 bases remained unmatched. This CDR3 region has 16 residues. Germline V lookup: CDR1 WSHSY, CDR2 SAAADI. Here the CDR3 DNA reads TGCGCCAGCAGTGAGTTAGGGGGCCTCTCTGGAAACACCATATATTTT. Amino acids: CASSELGGLSGNTIYF.

The gene calls are TRBV10-2 and TRBJ2-7; 7 nucleotides match TRBD1. The V gene's germline CDR1 is WSHSY and CDR2 SAAADI. The V and J ends lost 6 bases and 3 bases, in that order; junction bases with no gene match: 8. The CDR3 length is 14 residues. The CDR3 bases are TGCGCCAGCAGAGCTGGGGACAGTCTCTACGAGCAGTACTTC. Residues: CASRAGDSLYEQYF.

The chain uses TRBV13 and TRBJ1-4; no definite D call. The ends were cut back, 4 bases at V and 8 bases at J, with 23 bases in the middle. The germline V gene has CDR1 PRHDT and CDR2 FYEKMQ (reference sequence). The CDR3 covers 17 residues. In DNA form, the CDR3 reads TGTGCCAGCAGCTCCAATCACGGAGGCCTTTCGAAGGAAAAACTGTTTTTT. Its translation: CASSSNHGGLSKEKLFF.

The genes are TRBV18 and TRBJ1-2; D remains unclear. The CDR3 totals 16 residues. Deletions cut 0 bases from V and 4 bases from J, with 15 bases between. Germline CDR1 and CDR2: KGHSH and LQKENI. CDR3 protein: CASSPPGLGESYGYTF. CDR3 bases: TGTGCCAGCTCACCACCCGGACTGGGAGAGAGCTATGGCTACACCTTC.

The CDR3 nucleotides are TGTGCCAGCAGCTTGGCCAACAGGGGTCGGGAGCTGTTTTTT. It yields the protein CASSLANRGRELFF. This chain links TRBV5-4 with TRBJ2-2, with 7 bases lining up with TRBD1. The CDR3 loop spans 14 amino acids. Per germline, CDR1 SGHNT and CDR2 YYREEE (reference sequence). J lost 9 bases, V lost 0 bases, and 5 bases had no gene match.

The V and J genes are TRBV5-6 and TRBJ2-4; D unresolved. Germline CDR1 is SGHDT and CDR2 is YYEEEE. The CDR3 has 13 amino acids. With 0 bases removed from V and 16 bases from J, the gap between germline ends came to 17 bases. The CDR3 protein is CASSLADGSREYF. The CDR3 DNA reads as TGTGCCAGCAGCTTGGCCGACGGCTCCCGAGAATACTTC.

The chain is built from TRBV20-1 and TRBJ1-5, with D possibly being TRBD1 (5 bases). Germline V gives CDR1 DFQATT, CDR2 SNEGSKA (reference sequence). Trimming removed 4 bases from V and 5 bases from J, with 6 bases in between. The CDR3 has 11 residues. Here the CDR3 DNA reads TGCAGTGCTATGGGGGATCAGCCCCAGCATTTT. This translates into CSAMGDQPQHF.

The chain joins TRBV9 to TRBJ2-2; D is uncertain. This CDR3 comprises 14 residues. Trimming removed 3 bases from V and 8 bases from J, with 14 bases in between. From germline, CDR1 is SGDLS and CDR2 YYNGEE. CDR3 sequence (DNA): TGTGCCAGCAGCGCCCTAAAGGTCTCGGGGGAGCTGTTTTTT. Its translation: CASSALKVSGELFF.

As concerns this clone: The same CDR3 also results from other DNA sequences found in this sample. The chain joins TRBV7-2 to TRBJ2-7, with TRBD2 matching 9 bases. Trimming removed 5 bases from V and 2 bases from J; junction bases left unmatched: 4. The germline V gene has CDR1 SGHTA and CDR2 FQGNSA. The CDR3 length is 14 residues. The CDR3 sequence: CASSDTSGPYEQYF. DNA of the CDR3: TGTGCCAGCAGCGACACTAGCGGGCCCTACGAGCAGTACTTC.

This clone was seen a handful of times. V usage is TRBV5-1 and J usage is TRBJ1-1, with TRBD1 matching 8 bases. The CDR3 is 15 amino acids. Trimming took 3 bases from V and 3 from J; bases not matched to a gene: 7. Germline V gives CDR1 SGHRS, CDR2 YFSETQ. The CDR3 loop is CASSYSHRGDTEAFF. In nucleotides, the CDR3 is TGCGCCAGCAGCTATTCTCACAGGGGGGACACTGAAGCTTTCTTT.

In this sample, this clone turned up a few times. This specimen includes other DNA sequences encoding the same CDR3. The rearrangement links TRBV7-8 to TRBJ2-5; D unclear. Germline loops: CDR1 SGHVS, CDR2 FQNEAQ. There are 11 residues in the CDR3. The germline V and J ends were trimmed by 3 bases and 1 base, with 0 bases remaining between them. CDR3 nucleotide sequence: TGTGCCAGCAGCTTCCAAGAGACCCAGTACTTC. This gives the protein CASSFQETQYF.

The genes are TRBV2 and TRBJ2-7; D may be TRBD1 or TRBD2 (5 bases each). Germline loops: CDR1 SNHLY, CDR2 FYNNEI. Trimming left V 8 bases short and J 3 bases short, with 8 bases between. CDR3 length: 11 residues. The CDR3, as DNA: TGTGCCAGCCGGGACGACTACGAGCAGTACTTC. This translates into CASRDDYEQYF.

This sequence joins TRBV28 and TRBJ1-6, with a tentative D call TRBD1 (5 bases). This CDR3 has 14 amino acids. Germline loops: CDR1 MDHEN, CDR2 SYDVKM. V lost 8 bases and J lost 5, with 13 bases in between. The CDR3 reads CASLPGNDNSPLHF. The CDR3 bases are TGTGCCAGCCTGCCAGGGAACGATAATTCACCCCTCCACTTT.

The CDR3, as DNA: TGTGCCAGCAGTTACGACCTAGCGGGGGGGGAGCAGTTCTTC. Protein product: CASSYDLAGGEQFF. This rearrangement joins TRBV6-5 to TRBJ2-1; 12 bases are a match to TRBD2. Per germline, CDR1 MNHEY and CDR2 SVGAGI. The V and J ends lost 2 bases and 10 bases, in that order; junction bases with no gene match: 3. There are 14 residues in the CDR3.

The J gene is TRBJ2-1, the V gene TRBV11-1; D may correspond to TRBD1 or TRBD2 (5 bases each). The CDR3 extends over 15 amino acids. V gave up 5 bases and J gave up 5 bases, with 16 bases separating them. CDR1 is SGHAT, CDR2 FQDESV, per germline (reference sequence). The CDR3 loop reads CASSLSGWDDNEQFF. DNA for the CDR3: TGTGCCAGCAGCCTCTCAGGTTGGGACGACAATGAGCAGTTCTTC.

This sequence joins TRBV10-3 and TRBJ2-6; D gene unclear. CDR1 is ENHRY and CDR2 is SYGVKD in the germline V gene. Trimming pared 4 bases from V and 4 bases from J, leaving 8 bases between. The CDR3 contains 14 residues. The DNA of the CDR3 is TGTGCCATCAGTGGGGCCTCCGGGGCCAACGTCCTGACTTTC. This gives the protein CAISGASGANVLTF.

The chain links TRBV5-1 to TRBJ1-2, with 11 bases identical to TRBD1. The germline gives CDR1 SGHRS, CDR2 YFSETQ. J gave up 8 bases and V 8 bases, and 8 bases lay outside the gene matches. The CDR3 covers 13 residues. This CDR3 is CASRQGQGEGYTF. The DNA of the CDR3 is TGCGCCAGTCGACAGGGACAGGGGGAGGGCTACACCTTC. Complete variable domain (other parts from reference TRBV5-1 and TRBJ1-2): KAGVTQTPRYLIKTRGQQVTLSCSPISGHRSVSWYQQTPGQGLQFLFEYFSETQRNKGNFPGRFSGRQFSNSRSEMNVSTLELGDSALYLCASRQGQGEGYTFGSGTRLTVV.

This clone was recorded once. The chain recombines TRBV4-2 with TRBJ2-4; TRBD2 agrees at 7 bases. Germline assignment: CDR1 LGHNA and CDR2 YNFKEQ. Trimming cost V 0 bases and J 7 bases; bases outside gene matches: 9. The CDR3 runs to 16 residues. The CDR3 protein is CASSQEGRDGWNIQYF. CDR3 sequence (DNA): TGTGCCAGCAGCCAAGAGGGGAGGGATGGATGGAACATTCAGTACTTC.

V usage is TRBV14 and J usage is TRBJ1-2; D perhaps matches TRBD1 (5 bases). V dropped 0 bases and J dropped 1 base, with 15 bases sitting between them. Germline V CDR1 and CDR2: SGHDN, FVKESK. This CDR3 is built from 17 residues. CDR3: CASSQDRQGKVNYGYTF. The CDR3, as DNA: TGTGCCAGCAGCCAAGATAGGCAGGGTAAGGTTAACTATGGCTACACCTTC.

This chain links TRBV9 with TRBJ1-1; no clear D gene. Per the germline V gene, CDR1 is SGDLS and CDR2 is YYNGEE. Trimming pared 0 bases from V and 11 bases from J, leaving 11 bases between. The CDR3 runs to 12 residues. CDR3 in DNA: TGTGCCAGCAGCGTAGTGTCGGGCTCGGCTTTCTTT. This gives the protein CASSVVSGSAFF.

In this sample, this clone turned up a few times. V gene TRBV10-3 combines with J gene TRBJ2-3; D not certain. Trimming took off 0 bases at V and 0 bases at J, with 4 bases between the two ends. Germline V gene data show CDR1 as ENHRY and CDR2 as SYGVKD. The CDR3 is made up of 14 amino acids. For the CDR3, the DNA is TGTGCCATCAGTGAGTCAACTAGCACAGATACGCAGTATTTT. Its translation: CAISESTSTDTQYF.